The entry below describes one T cell receptor beta chain. This specimen includes other DNA sequences encoding the same CDR3. This specimen comes from a study of blood T cell repertoires in COVID-19. Study information: Material from acute and convalescent COVID-19 was sourced from the United States, Italy and Spain. From T cells, B-cell-depleted T cells, or PBMCs came the material, which was cDNA or gDNA.

In the authors' workflow: Reference gene primer amplification gave nucleated cell count estimates. Libraries were prepared by immunoSEQ multiplex PCR; TCRdb keeps only in-frame clonotypes and omits some of them. The D gene and trimming were derived from the DNA, and the V and J assignments and clone size from that table. The table shows approximately 150,000 clones, with approximately 85% occurring only once. The V segment lost 3 bases and the J segment 1 base; nucleotides outside the gene matches: 2. This CDR3 is built from 15 residues. Germline-derived CDR1 and CDR2 are SGHRS and YFSETQ. The clonotype comes from a man aged 65 to 85 with acute or convalescent COVID-19. The specimen was peripheral blood. The rearrangement uses TRBV5-1 and TRBJ2-7, with 12 positions matching TRBD1. For the CDR3, the DNA is TGCGCCAGCAGCTCGGGACAGGGGGCTTCCTACGAGCAGTACTTC. Protein: CASSSGQGASYEQYF.